Listed below are T cell receptor beta chains from one sample, sequenced in a study of blood T cell repertoires in COVID-19. Sequencing was performed with immunoSEQ multiplex PCR; in TCRdb, only in-frame clones are kept and a portion is missing. This sample has 120,000 to 150,000 clones, with roughly 87% found just once. Sample: PBMCs or T cells enriched from blood (not recorded which). These receptor sequences come from a woman in her thirties or forties who had been exposed to COVID-19. Both conserved end residues are part of each CDR3. The order of the fields is D gene, J gene, clone size, V gene, CDR3 protein, CDR3 DNA. The D gene is left open where the match is weak. Part of the rows lack a size; the others show once, few, many or a class for expanded clones.

d_gene: .
j_gene: TRBJ2-2
abundance: .
v_gene: TRBV25-1
CDR3aa: CASSSSGATGELFF
CDR3nt: TGTGCCAGCAGTTCCTCAGGGGCCACCGGGGAGCTGTTTTTT

d_gene: .
j_gene: TRBJ1-6
abundance: .
v_gene: TRBV2
CDR3aa: CASGEETLGNSPLHF
CDR3nt: TGTGCCAGCGGGGAGGAGACCCTCGGTAATTCACCCCTCCACTTT

d_gene: .
j_gene: TRBJ1-5
abundance: .
v_gene: TRBV21-1
CDR3aa: CASSKGGTGKRGNQPQHF
CDR3nt: TGTGCCAGCAGCAAAGGGGGGACAGGGAAAAGGGGCAATCAGCCCCAGCATTTT

d_gene: .
j_gene: TRBJ2-3
abundance: few
v_gene: TRBV3-1/TRBV3-2
CDR3aa: CASSPRDTDTQYF
CDR3nt: TGTGCCAGCAGCCCTCGGGACACAGATACGCAGTATTTT

d_gene: .
j_gene: TRBJ2-1
abundance: .
v_gene: TRBV27
CDR3aa: CATNPTAGAEDGEQFF
CDR3nt: TGTGCCACCAACCCGACCGCGGGGGCGGAAGACGGTGAGCAGTTCTTC

d_gene: TRBD2
j_gene: TRBJ2-7
abundance: .
v_gene: TRBV7-9
CDR3aa: CASSSSGRGHPYEQYF
CDR3nt: TGTGCCAGCAGCTCAAGCGGGAGAGGTCACCCGTACGAGCAGTACTTC

d_gene: .
j_gene: TRBJ1-2
abundance: .
v_gene: TRBV4-1
CDR3aa: CASSHDTTAKIGVYGYTF
CDR3nt: TGCGCCAGCAGCCACGACACAACCGCTAAAATAGGCGTCTATGGCTACACCTTC

d_gene: .
j_gene: TRBJ2-7
abundance: .
v_gene: TRBV2
CDR3aa: CASGGDSYSYEQYF
CDR3nt: TGTGCCAGCGGCGGGGACAGCTACTCCTACGAGCAGTACTTC

d_gene: TRBD2
j_gene: TRBJ2-3
abundance: .
v_gene: TRBV6-5
CDR3aa: CATAREGGGTDTQYF
CDR3nt: TGTGCCACGGCAAGGGAGGGAGGGGGCACAGATACGCAGTATTTT

d_gene: .
j_gene: TRBJ1-5
abundance: few
v_gene: TRBV18
CDR3aa: CASSPRGEVGQPQHF
CDR3nt: TGTGCCAGCTCACCACGGGGCGAGGTTGGGCAGCCCCAGCATTTT

d_gene: .
j_gene: TRBJ2-5
abundance: .
v_gene: TRBV6-5
CDR3aa: CASSYSSGEETQYF
CDR3nt: TGTGCCAGCAGTTACTCATCAGGGGAGGAGACCCAGTACTTC

d_gene: .
j_gene: TRBJ2-2
abundance: .
v_gene: TRBV7-9
CDR3aa: CASSSNRRPNTGELFF
CDR3nt: TGTGCCAGCAGCTCAAACAGGCGTCCGAACACCGGGGAGCTGTTTTTT

d_gene: .
j_gene: TRBJ2-7
abundance: .
v_gene: TRBV21-1
CDR3aa: CASSKRNQGPMSYEQYF
CDR3nt: TGTGCCAGCAGCAAAAGGAATCAGGGCCCAATGTCCTACGAGCAGTACTTC

d_gene: TRBD1
j_gene: TRBJ1-5
abundance: medium-sized
v_gene: TRBV4-2
CDR3aa: CASSQDGAGGPAPQHF
CDR3nt: TGTGCCAGCAGCCAAGATGGGGCAGGGGGACCTGCGCCCCAGCATTTT

d_gene: TRBD1
j_gene: TRBJ2-2
abundance: .
v_gene: TRBV6-5
CDR3aa: CASSYSGGSVTGELFF
CDR3nt: TGTGCCAGCAGTTACTCAGGGGGCAGTGTCACCGGGGAGCTGTTTTTT

d_gene: TRBD1
j_gene: TRBJ1-2
abundance: .
v_gene: TRBV7-9
CDR3aa: CASSSAGDREDQGYTF
CDR3nt: TGTGCCAGCAGCTCAGCAGGGGACAGGGAGGATCAGGGCTACACCTTC

d_gene: TRBD1
j_gene: TRBJ1-1
abundance: .
v_gene: TRBV9
CDR3aa: CASSVRQGLNTEAFF
CDR3nt: TGTGCCAGCAGCGTGAGACAGGGACTGAACACTGAAGCTTTCTTT

d_gene: .
j_gene: TRBJ2-7
abundance: .
v_gene: TRBV5-5
CDR3aa: CASSYPGNEQYF
CDR3nt: TGTGCCAGCAGCTACCCAGGGAACGAGCAGTACTTC

d_gene: .
j_gene: TRBJ1-4
abundance: .
v_gene: TRBV9
CDR3aa: CASSVEWWSEKLFF
CDR3nt: TGTGCCAGCAGCGTAGAGTGGTGGAGTGAAAAACTGTTTTTT

d_gene: TRBD1
j_gene: TRBJ2-7
abundance: .
v_gene: TRBV25-1
CDR3aa: CASHGTGGYEQYF
CDR3nt: TGTGCCAGCCACGGGACAGGGGGCTACGAGCAGTACTTC

d_gene: TRBD1
j_gene: TRBJ1-4
abundance: .
v_gene: TRBV29-1
CDR3aa: CSVGEPGGKKLFF
CDR3nt: TGCAGCGTCGGGGAGCCAGGGGGGAAAAAACTGTTTTTT

d_gene: .
j_gene: TRBJ2-7
abundance: .
v_gene: TRBV4-1
CDR3aa: CASSPRDSYEQYF
CDR3nt: TGCGCCAGCAGTCCACGGGATAGCTACGAGCAGTACTTC

d_gene: TRBD2
j_gene: TRBJ2-1
abundance: .
v_gene: TRBV5-1
CDR3aa: CASSLGLAVHPSSYNEQFF
CDR3nt: TGCGCCAGCAGCTTGGGACTAGCGGTCCATCCTAGCTCCTACAATGAGCAGTTCTTC

d_gene: .
j_gene: TRBJ2-7
abundance: .
v_gene: TRBV28
CDR3aa: CASRPWGTGQTYEQYF
CDR3nt: TGTGCCAGCAGACCCTGGGGAACAGGGCAAACCTACGAGCAGTACTTC

d_gene: TRBD2
j_gene: TRBJ2-1
abundance: once
v_gene: TRBV6-5
CDR3aa: CASSYSGLAGVEQFF
CDR3nt: TGTGCCAGCAGTTACTCGGGACTAGCGGGGGTTGAGCAGTTCTTC

d_gene: .
j_gene: TRBJ1-5
abundance: .
v_gene: TRBV13
CDR3aa: CASSLGGRASNQPQHF
CDR3nt: TGTGCCAGCAGCTTAGGGGGCAGAGCTAGCAATCAGCCCCAGCATTTT